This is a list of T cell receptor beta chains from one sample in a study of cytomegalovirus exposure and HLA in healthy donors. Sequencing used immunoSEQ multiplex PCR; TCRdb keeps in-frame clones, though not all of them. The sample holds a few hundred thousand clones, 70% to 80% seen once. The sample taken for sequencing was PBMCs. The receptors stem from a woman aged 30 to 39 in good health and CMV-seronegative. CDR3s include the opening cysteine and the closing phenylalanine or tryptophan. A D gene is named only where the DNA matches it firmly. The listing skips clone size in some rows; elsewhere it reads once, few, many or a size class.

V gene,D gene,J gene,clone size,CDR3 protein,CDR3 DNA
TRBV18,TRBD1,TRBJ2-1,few,CASSPTGWKGEQFF,TGTGCCAGCTCACCGACAGGGTGGAAGGGGGAGCAGTTCTTC
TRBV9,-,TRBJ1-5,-,CASSETPSTQPQHF,TGTGCCAGCAGCGAGACACCTAGCACCCAGCCCCAGCATTTT
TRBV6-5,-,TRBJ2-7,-,CASSRVASYEQYF,TGTGCCAGCAGCCGAGTAGCGTCATACGAGCAGTACTTC
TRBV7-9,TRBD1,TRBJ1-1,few,CASSPETGGLNTEAFF,TGTGCCAGCAGCCCCGAGACAGGGGGATTGAACACTGAAGCTTTCTTT
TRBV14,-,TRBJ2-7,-,CASSPLGGAGSYEQYF,TGTGCCAGCAGCCCGCTGGGCGGGGCGGGGTCCTACGAGCAGTACTTC
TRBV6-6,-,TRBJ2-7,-,CASSYSNREIEQYF,TGTGCCAGCAGTTACTCGAACAGGGAGATCGAGCAGTACTTC
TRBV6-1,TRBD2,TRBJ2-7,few,CASSDPKRGSDEQYF,TGTGCCAGCAGTGACCCCAAGCGGGGGAGTGACGAGCAGTACTTC
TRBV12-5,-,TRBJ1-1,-,CASGWGVENLGTEAFF,TGTGCTAGTGGTTGGGGGGTAGAGAATTTGGGCACTGAAGCTTTCTTT
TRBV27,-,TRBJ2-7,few,CASSLSWADEQYF,TGTGCCAGCAGTTTATCGTGGGCAGACGAGCAGTACTTC
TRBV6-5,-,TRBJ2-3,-,CASTQQATDTQYF,TGTGCCAGCACCCAACAGGCCACAGATACGCAGTATTTT
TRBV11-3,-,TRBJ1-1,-,CASSLGFAGEDTEAFF,TGTGCCAGCAGCTTAGGGTTCGCGGGAGAGGACACTGAAGCTTTCTTT
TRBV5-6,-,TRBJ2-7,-,CASSFSPLPYEQYF,TGTGCCAGCAGCTTTAGCCCTTTGCCCTACGAGCAGTACTTC
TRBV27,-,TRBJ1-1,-,CASSLSPTSTEAFF,TGTGCCAGCAGTTTATCTCCGACAAGCACTGAAGCTTTCTTT
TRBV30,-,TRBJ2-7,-,CAWSVGQTGEQYF,TGTGCCTGGAGTGTTGGCCAGACGGGCGAGCAGTACTTC
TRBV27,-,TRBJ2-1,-,CASSSSSEQFF,TGTGCCAGCAGTTCCTCGAGTGAGCAGTTCTTC
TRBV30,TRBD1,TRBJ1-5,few,CAWSVSRTGSNQPQHF,TGTGCCTGGAGTGTTTCGCGGACAGGGAGCAATCAGCCCCAGCATTTT
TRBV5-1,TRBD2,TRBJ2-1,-,CASSSSGDNEQFF,TGCGCCAGCAGCTCTAGCGGCGACAATGAGCAGTTCTTC
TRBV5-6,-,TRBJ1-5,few,CASSVGGYSNQPQHF,TGTGCCAGCAGCGTGGGGGGCTATAGCAATCAGCCCCAGCATTTT
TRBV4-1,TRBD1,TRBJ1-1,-,CASSQGRQGENTEAFF,TGCGCCAGCAGCCAGGGACGACAGGGCGAGAACACTGAAGCTTTCTTT
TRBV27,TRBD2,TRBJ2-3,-,CASRTFLAADTQYF,TGTGCCAGCAGAACCTTCCTAGCGGCGGATACGCAGTATTTT
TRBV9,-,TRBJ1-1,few,CASSASGQRNTEAFF,TGTGCCAGCAGCGCCTCGGGACAACGGAACACTGAAGCTTTCTTT
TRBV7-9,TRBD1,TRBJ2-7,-,CSSSRRDSYEQYF,TGTTCCAGCAGCCGCCGGGACAGCTACGAGCAGTACTTC
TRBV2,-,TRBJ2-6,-,CASSERGSYPGANVLTF,TGTGCCAGCAGTGAAAGGGGATCCTATCCTGGGGCCAACGTCCTGACTTTC
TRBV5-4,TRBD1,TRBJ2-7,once,CASSIAGQGFSSYEQYF,TGTGCCAGCAGCATTGCCGGACAGGGTTTCTCCTCCTACGAGCAGTACTTC
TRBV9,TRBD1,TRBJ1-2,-,CASSVVETGDRYGYTF,TGTGCCAGCAGCGTAGTGGAGACAGGGGATCGATATGGCTACACCTTC
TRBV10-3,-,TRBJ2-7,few,CAPMGLEQYF,TGTGCCCCAATGGGACTGGAGCAGTACTTC
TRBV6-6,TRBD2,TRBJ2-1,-,CASSYWAGDEQFF,TGTGCCAGCAGTTACTGGGCGGGAGACGAGCAGTTCTTC